These 29 T cell receptor beta chains share one sample of origin, sequenced in a study of response to subunit inactivated influenza vaccine. TCRdb itself ran the RT-PCR reads through MiXCR, one entry per CDR3 protein. The sample includes 530,000 or so distinct CDR3 sequences, roughly 23% of them seen just once. The sample was CD4+ T cells sorted from PBMCs, taken 4 to 6 days after vaccination. The source is a man aged 45-60 years who received an inactivated influenza vaccine.

The chain has TRBV3-1 and TRBJ2-3; tentatively, D is TRBD2 (7 bases). V was shortened by 4 bases and J by 4 bases, with 18 bases between the two germline ends. This CDR3 has 16 amino acids. Germline assignment: CDR1 LGHDT and CDR2 YNNKEL (reference sequence). The DNA of the CDR3 is TGTGCCAGCAGCCTCTCGGGGCGGGGGCCGGCAGATACGCAGTATTTT. Protein sequence: CASSLSGRGPADTQYF.

The V gene is TRBV7-9, the J gene TRBJ2-7, with TRBD1 as a possible D gene (6 bases). This CDR3 is built from 15 residues. CDR1 SEHNR and CDR2 FQNEAQ come from the germline V gene (reference sequence). V was clipped by 5 bases and J by 3 bases, with 17 bases between them. CDR3 DNA sequence: TGTGCCAGCAGCAATGACAGGATAGGGAGCTACGAGCAGTACTTC. Translation gives CASSNDRIGSYEQYF.

The chain recombines TRBV20-1 with TRBJ2-3; 12 bases match TRBD2. Trimming took 5 bases from V and 7 from J; bases not matched to a gene: 7. Germline assignment: CDR1 DFQATT and CDR2 SNEGSKA (reference sequence). This CDR3 has 14 residues. CDR3 sequence reads: CSAGLAGPHYTQYF. The CDR3 nucleotides are TGCAGTGCTGGACTAGCGGGACCCCACTATACGCAGTATTTT.

This clonotype came up a few times. CDR3 amino acids: CASSQDHMGSSYNSPLHF. In DNA form, the CDR3 reads TGCGCCAGCAGCCAAGATCACATGGGGAGCTCCTATAATTCACCCCTCCACTTT. This chain connects TRBV4-3 to TRBJ1-6; D is unclear. Trimming removed 0 bases from V and 0 bases from J, with 12 bases in between. Per the germline V gene, CDR1 is LGHNA and CDR2 is YSLEER. This CDR3 region has 18 residues.

The rearrangement links TRBV5-4 to TRBJ2-2, with 11 bases lining up with TRBD2. CDR1 and CDR2 from the germline V gene are SGHNT and YYREEE (reference sequence). V lost 5 bases and J lost 6; bases outside the gene matches: 12. The CDR3 loop spans 17 amino acids. The CDR3 loop reads CASRLSGGAVGAGELFF. The CDR3 coding sequence is TGTGCCAGCAGACTTAGCGGGGGGGCCGTTGGTGCCGGGGAGCTGTTTTTT.

The V call is TRBV7-2, the J call TRBJ1-1, with a possible D match to TRBD1 (5 bases). Trimming pared 7 bases from V and 1 base from J, leaving 10 bases between. The germline V gene has CDR1 SGHTA and CDR2 FQGNSA. The CDR3 has 13 residues. Here the CDR3 reads CASNHGANTEAFF. Written as DNA, the CDR3 is TGTGCCAGCAATCATGGGGCGAACACTGAAGCTTTCTTT.

This chain connects TRBV20-1 to TRBJ2-1, with a tentative D call TRBD2 (5 bases). The germline V gene has CDR1 DFQATT and CDR2 SNEGSKA (reference sequence). The CDR3 totals 16 residues. V lost 5 bases, J lost 1 base, and 18 bases lay in between. The CDR3 reads CSAWIPEGVSYNEQFF. The CDR3 region has the DNA TGCAGTGCTTGGATCCCAGAGGGAGTTTCCTACAATGAGCAGTTCTTC.

This clonotype was seen a few times. This chain links TRBV29-1 with TRBJ1-1, with D uncertain. V gave up 6 bases and J gave up 0 bases, with 14 bases separating them. Germline V gene sequence: CDR1 SQVTM, CDR2 ANQGSEA. CDR3 length: 14 amino acids. Here the CDR3 reads CSVSRAEMNTEAFF. DNA for the CDR3: TGCAGCGTCTCGAGGGCAGAGATGAACACTGAAGCTTTCTTT.

The rearrangement joins TRBV11-2 to TRBJ2-1; D uncertain. Trimming removed 11 bases at V and 0 bases at J, with 17 bases between. This CDR3 is built from 15 residues. The germline CDR1 and CDR2 sequences are SGHAT and FQNNGV. Here the CDR3 reads CASLVPFGSYNEQFF. CDR3 coding DNA: TGTGCCTCCCTAGTTCCCTTTGGCTCCTACAATGAGCAGTTCTTC.

The rearrangement joins TRBV6-1 to TRBJ1-5, with D uncertain. Per the germline V gene, CDR1 is MNHNS and CDR2 is SASEGT. The V gene lost 3 bases and the J gene lost 6 bases, with 15 bases spanning the gap. The length of the CDR3 is 15 residues. CDR3 residues: CASSDLRGGSQPQHF. As DNA, the CDR3 is TGTGCCAGCAGTGACCTCCGGGGAGGGAGTCAGCCCCAGCATTTT.

This clonotype was counted many times. This rearrangement joins TRBV29-1 to TRBJ2-3; 9 bases agree with TRBD1. V lost 8 bases, J lost 2 bases, and 8 bases stayed unmatched. The CDR3 contains 14 residues. Germline V gene data show CDR1 as SQVTM and CDR2 as ANQGSEA. The CDR3 DNA reads as TGCAGCACAAGACAGGGGGGCGTCACAGATACGCAGTATTTT. It is translated as CSTRQGGVTDTQYF.

The chain combines TRBV13 with TRBJ2-1, with D unresolved. CDR3 length: 14 residues. Germline V gene sequence: CDR1 PRHDT, CDR2 FYEKMQ (reference sequence). Trimming pared 1 base from V and 5 bases from J, leaving 9 bases between. The CDR3 coding sequence is TGTGCCAGCAGCTTAGTTCCGATTAACAATGAGCAGTTCTTC. Protein product: CASSLVPINNEQFF.

In its sample, this clonotype was seen a few times. The chain links TRBV4-3 to TRBJ2-1, with 9 bases lining up with TRBD2. The germline gives CDR1 LGHNA, CDR2 YSLEER. This CDR3 has 16 amino acids. V dropped 0 bases and J dropped 4; count of bases not matched to a gene: 4. In nucleotides, the CDR3 is TGCGCCAGCAGCCAAGATCCAGCGGGAGGTTACAATGAGCAGTTCTTC. It encodes CASSQDPAGGYNEQFF.

The gene calls are TRBV4-1 and TRBJ2-7; 10 nucleotides agree with TRBD2. V shed 6 bases, J shed 4 bases, and the junction held 6 bases outside the gene matches. The CDR3 totals 14 residues. CDR1 and CDR2 (germline): MGHRA, YSYEKL. CDR3 sequence reads: CASRRGSGGYEQYF. The DNA of the CDR3 is TGCGCCAGCAGAAGGGGTAGCGGGGGGTACGAGCAGTACTTC.

This clonotype was recorded a few times. This chain uses TRBV7-8 with TRBJ2-7, with D possibly matching TRBD2 (5 bases). The CDR3 has 15 residues. From germline, CDR1 is SGHVS and CDR2 FQNEAQ. The V and J ends lost 1 base and 8 bases respectively, with 18 bases between them. The CDR3 spells CASSLVRVHPTKQYF. The CDR3 coding sequence is TGTGCCAGCAGCTTAGTGCGGGTCCATCCTACGAAGCAGTACTTC.

The gene calls are TRBV4-2 and TRBJ2-1; D may be TRBD1 (5 bases). Per the germline V gene, CDR1 is LGHNA and CDR2 is YNFKEQ. The CDR3 extends over 16 amino acids. The germline V and J ends were trimmed by 0 bases and 1 base, with 10 bases remaining between them. CDR3 region: CASSQEYRQSYNEQFF. In DNA, the CDR3 is TGTGCCAGCAGCCAAGAGTACAGACAGTCCTACAATGAGCAGTTCTTC.

This clonotype was counted a few times. The chain recombines TRBV25-1 with TRBJ2-7, with D possibly being TRBD1 (5 bases). The CDR3 is made up of 13 amino acids. Germline V lookup: CDR1 MGHDK, CDR2 SYGVNS. With 5 bases removed from V and 7 bases from J, the gap between germline ends came to 15 bases. The CDR3 coding sequence is TGTGCCAGCAGTAACCAGGGTCTGGGGGAGCAGTACTTC. It is translated as CASSNQGLGEQYF.

In its sample, this clonotype was seen a few times. The chain links TRBV7-2 to TRBJ2-1; TRBD2 matches 9 bases. There are 15 residues in the CDR3. Germline CDR1 SGHTA, CDR2 FQGNSA. With 5 bases clipped from V and 6 bases from J, the junction kept 8 bases outside the gene matches. The CDR3: CASSRRTSASNEQFF. The CDR3 DNA reads TGTGCCAGCAGCCGTAGGACTAGCGCCAGCAATGAGCAGTTCTTC.

The CDR3 reads CASSNVLGTDTQYF. CDR3 coding DNA: TGTGCCAGCAGCAACGTTTTAGGCACAGATACGCAGTATTTT. The rearrangement links TRBV7-9 to TRBJ2-3; no firm D call. Germline assignment: CDR1 SEHNR and CDR2 FQNEAQ (reference sequence). The ends were cut back, 5 bases at V and 1 base at J, with 10 bases in the middle. The CDR3 extends over 14 amino acids.

This clonotype has at least ten counts. The chain carries TRBV20-1 and TRBJ2-7; 7 bases are shared with TRBD1. Trimming took 2 bases from V and 5 from J; bases not matched to a gene: 6. CDR3 length: 13 residues. Germline CDR1 is DFQATT and CDR2 is SNEGSKA (reference sequence). CDR3 in DNA: TGCAGTGCTAGAAGGGACAGAGGCCACGAGCAGTACTTC. It translates to CSARRDRGHEQYF.

This clonotype has a handful of counts. The V and J genes are TRBV11-2 and TRBJ2-1, with D possibly being TRBD1 or TRBD2 (5 bases each). The CDR3 length is 18 residues. V lost 5 bases, J lost 2 bases, and 22 bases lay in between. From germline, CDR1 is SGHAT and CDR2 FQNNGV. CDR3 residues: CASSEPSSGGVTYNEQFF. The CDR3 DNA reads as TGTGCCAGCAGCGAGCCTTCTTCTGGGGGAGTAACCTACAATGAGCAGTTCTTC.

The chain recombines TRBV29-1 with TRBJ2-5; D may correspond to TRBD1 or TRBD2 (6 bases each). Trimming removed 1 base from V and 8 bases from J, with 11 bases in between. The CDR3 sequence is 12 residues long. Germline V gene data show CDR1 as SQVTM and CDR2 as ANQGSEA. The CDR3 DNA sequence: TGCAGCGTTGAAGTTACGGGGGCTACCCAGTACTTC. Translated: CSVEVTGATQYF. The variable domain in full, completed from reference TRBV29-1 and TRBJ2-5, reads SAVISQKPSRDICQRGTSLTIQCQVDSQVTMMFWYRQQPGQSLTLIATANQGSEATYESGFVIDKFPISRPNLTFSTLTVSNMSPEDSSIYLCSVEVTGATQYFGPGTRLLVL.

This chain connects TRBV30 to TRBJ1-2; D unclear. This CDR3 comprises 12 residues. Trimming removed 1 base from V and 8 bases from J, with 11 bases in between. Germline values: CDR1 GTSNPN, CDR2 SVGIG (reference sequence). The CDR3 nucleotides are TGTGCCTGGAGTGGGACCCTAGGGGGCTACACCTTC. It specifies CAWSGTLGGYTF.

This clonotype turned up a few times. V gene TRBV10-3 combines with J gene TRBJ2-2; 14 nucleotides match TRBD2. The length of the CDR3 is 17 residues. The trim removed 7 bases at V and 4 bases at J, leaving 8 bases unmatched. Germline CDR1 ENHRY, CDR2 SYGVKD. The CDR3 reads CAIKAATSGGATGELFF. Here the CDR3 DNA reads TGTGCCATCAAAGCGGCGACTAGCGGGGGGGCCACCGGGGAGCTGTTTTTT.

The J gene is TRBJ2-7, the V gene TRBV29-1; 14 bases fit TRBD2. CDR3 length equals 14 residues. The germline CDR1 and CDR2 sequences are SQVTM and ANQGSEA. The trim removed 4 bases at V and 3 bases at J, leaving 2 bases unmatched. This chain's CDR3 is CSVGLAGGVYEQYF. The CDR3 DNA is TGCAGCGTTGGACTAGCGGGGGGGGTCTACGAGCAGTACTTC.

The chain is built from TRBV18 and TRBJ2-2; possibly TRBD1 for D (6 bases). Germline CDR1 is KGHSH and CDR2 is LQKENI. Trimming stripped 3 bases from V and 2 bases from J, with 13 bases between. This CDR3 contains 16 residues. The CDR3 region has the DNA TGTGCCAGCTCACCCCTCAGCAGGGGCAACACCGGGGAGCTGTTTTTT. Its translation: CASSPLSRGNTGELFF.

This clonotype was observed a few times. The chain couples TRBV10-3 to TRBJ2-7, with D perhaps TRBD1 or TRBD2 (5 bases each). The V end was cut by 0 bases, the J end by 4 bases, with 13 bases between. CDR1 and CDR2 from the germline V gene are ENHRY and SYGVKD. The CDR3 runs to 15 residues. The CDR3 region has the DNA TGTGCCATCAGTGAGTCGATGAGGGGCGAGTACGAGCAGTACTTC. Residues: CAISESMRGEYEQYF.

The J gene is TRBJ2-6, the V gene TRBV7-2; 9 bases line up with TRBD1. J gave up 3 bases and V 5 bases, and 5 bases lay outside the gene matches. This CDR3 region has 16 residues. Germline CDR1 SGHTA, CDR2 FQGNSA. DNA of the CDR3: TGTGCCAGCAGCGTAAGACAGGGGGTTGGGGCCAACGTCCTGACTTTC. The encoded protein is CASSVRQGVGANVLTF.

V gene TRBV20-1 combines with J gene TRBJ2-2; D unresolved. CDR1 is DFQATT, CDR2 SNEGSKA, per germline (reference sequence). Trimming shortened V by 1 base and J by 3 bases, and 12 bases separated the two germline ends. There are 15 residues in the CDR3. CDR3 loop: CSARGGQYYTGELFF. CDR3 DNA sequence: TGCAGTGCTAGAGGTGGCCAATACTACACCGGGGAGCTGTTTTTT.